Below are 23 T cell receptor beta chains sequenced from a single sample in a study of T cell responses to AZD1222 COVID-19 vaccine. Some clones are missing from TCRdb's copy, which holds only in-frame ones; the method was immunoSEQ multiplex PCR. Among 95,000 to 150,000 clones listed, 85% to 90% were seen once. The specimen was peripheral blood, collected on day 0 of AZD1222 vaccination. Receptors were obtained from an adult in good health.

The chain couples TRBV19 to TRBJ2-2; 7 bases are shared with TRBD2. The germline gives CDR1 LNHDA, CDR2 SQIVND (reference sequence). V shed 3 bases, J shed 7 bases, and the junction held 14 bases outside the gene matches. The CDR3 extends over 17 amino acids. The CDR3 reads CASSMGERGPSLGELFF. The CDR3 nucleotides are TGTGCCAGTAGTATGGGGGAGCGGGGTCCCTCTCTCGGGGAGCTGTTTTTT.

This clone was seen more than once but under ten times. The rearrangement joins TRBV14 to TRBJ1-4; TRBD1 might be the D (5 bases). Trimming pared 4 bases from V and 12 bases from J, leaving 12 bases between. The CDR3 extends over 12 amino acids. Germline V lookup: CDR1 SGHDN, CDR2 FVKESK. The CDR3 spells CASSRGGVELFF. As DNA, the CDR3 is TGTGCCAGCAGCCGCGGAGGGGTCGAACTGTTTTTT. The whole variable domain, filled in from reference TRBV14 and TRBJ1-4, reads EAGVTQFPSHSVIEKGQTVTLRCDPISGHDNLYWYRRVMGKEIKFLLHFVKESKQDESGMPNNRFLAERTGGTYSTLKVQPAELEDSGVYFCASSRGGVELFFGSGTQLSVL.

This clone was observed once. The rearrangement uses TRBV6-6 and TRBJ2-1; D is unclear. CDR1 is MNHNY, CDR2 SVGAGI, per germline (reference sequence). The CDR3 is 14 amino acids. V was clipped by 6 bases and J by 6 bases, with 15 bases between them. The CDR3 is CASRRTLEPNEQFF. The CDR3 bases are TGTGCCAGCAGGAGGACCCTAGAGCCCAATGAGCAGTTCTTC.

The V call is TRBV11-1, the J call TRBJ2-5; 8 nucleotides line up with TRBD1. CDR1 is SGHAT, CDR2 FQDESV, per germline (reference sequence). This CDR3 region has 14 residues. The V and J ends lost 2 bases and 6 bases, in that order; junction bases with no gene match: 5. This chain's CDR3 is CASSLSGGGKTQYF. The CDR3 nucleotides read TGTGCCAGCAGCTTATCAGGGGGCGGAAAGACCCAGTACTTC.

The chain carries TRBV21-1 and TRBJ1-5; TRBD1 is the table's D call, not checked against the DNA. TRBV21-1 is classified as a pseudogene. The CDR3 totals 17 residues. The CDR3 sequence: CASSKAGKTGTGQPQHF. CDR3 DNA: TGTGCCAGCAGCAAAGCAGGGAAGACAGGGACTGGTCAGCCCCAGCATTTT.

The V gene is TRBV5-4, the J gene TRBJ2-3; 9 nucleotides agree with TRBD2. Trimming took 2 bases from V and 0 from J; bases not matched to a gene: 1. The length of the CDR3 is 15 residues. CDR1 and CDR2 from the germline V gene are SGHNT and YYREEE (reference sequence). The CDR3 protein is CASSFGLASTDTQYF. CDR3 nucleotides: TGTGCCAGCAGCTTTGGACTAGCGAGCACAGATACGCAGTATTTT.

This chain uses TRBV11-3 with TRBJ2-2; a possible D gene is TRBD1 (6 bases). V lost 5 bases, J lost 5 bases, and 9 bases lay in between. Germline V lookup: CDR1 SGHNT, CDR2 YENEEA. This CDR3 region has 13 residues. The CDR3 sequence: CASSERGTGELFF. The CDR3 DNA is TGTGCCAGCAGCGAGAGGGGGACCGGGGAGCTGTTTTTT.

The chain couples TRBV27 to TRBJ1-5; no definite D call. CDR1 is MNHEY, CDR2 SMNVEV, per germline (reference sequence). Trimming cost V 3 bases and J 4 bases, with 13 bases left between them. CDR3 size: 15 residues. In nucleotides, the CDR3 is TGTGCCAGCAGTTTCATGTGGTCCCCAAATCAGCCCCAGCATTTT. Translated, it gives CASSFMWSPNQPQHF.

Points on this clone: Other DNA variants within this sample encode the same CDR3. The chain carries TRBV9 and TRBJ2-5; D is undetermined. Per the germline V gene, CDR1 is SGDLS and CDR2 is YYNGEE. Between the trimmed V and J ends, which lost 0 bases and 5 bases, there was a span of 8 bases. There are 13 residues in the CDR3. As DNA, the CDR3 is TGTGCCAGCAGCGTAGGGGGATCGGAGACCCAGTACTTC. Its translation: CASSVGGSETQYF.

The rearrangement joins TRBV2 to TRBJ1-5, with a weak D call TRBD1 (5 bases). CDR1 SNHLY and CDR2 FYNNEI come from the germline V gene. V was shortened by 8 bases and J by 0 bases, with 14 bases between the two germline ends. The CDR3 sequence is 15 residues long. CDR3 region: CASHPGLYSNQPQHF. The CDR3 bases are TGTGCCAGCCACCCGGGACTGTATAGCAATCAGCCCCAGCATTTT.

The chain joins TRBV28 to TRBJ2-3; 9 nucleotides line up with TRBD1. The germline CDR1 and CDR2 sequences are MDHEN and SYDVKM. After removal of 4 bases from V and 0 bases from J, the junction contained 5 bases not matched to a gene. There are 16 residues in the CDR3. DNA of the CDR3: TGTGCCAGCAGTTCCCATGGGACAGGGAGCACAGATACGCAGTATTTT. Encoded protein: CASSSHGTGSTDTQYF.

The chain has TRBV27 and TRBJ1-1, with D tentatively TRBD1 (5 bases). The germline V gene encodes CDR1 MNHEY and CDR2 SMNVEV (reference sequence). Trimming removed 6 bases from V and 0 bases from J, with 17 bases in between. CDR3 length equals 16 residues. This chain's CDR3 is CASSLHPTALNTEAFF. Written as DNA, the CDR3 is TGTGCCAGCAGCCTACATCCGACAGCCCTGAACACTGAAGCTTTCTTT.

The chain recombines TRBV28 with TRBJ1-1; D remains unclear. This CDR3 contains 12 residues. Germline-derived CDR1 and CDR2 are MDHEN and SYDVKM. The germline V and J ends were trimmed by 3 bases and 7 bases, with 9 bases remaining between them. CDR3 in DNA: TGTGCCAGCAGTTTCACACCTGGTGAAGCTTTCTTT. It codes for CASSFTPGEAFF.

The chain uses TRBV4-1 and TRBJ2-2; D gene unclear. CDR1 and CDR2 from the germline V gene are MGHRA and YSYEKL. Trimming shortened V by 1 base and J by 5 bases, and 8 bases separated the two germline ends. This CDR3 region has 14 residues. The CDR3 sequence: CASSQVLGTGELFF. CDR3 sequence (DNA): TGCGCCAGCAGCCAAGTATTGGGGACCGGGGAGCTGTTTTTT.

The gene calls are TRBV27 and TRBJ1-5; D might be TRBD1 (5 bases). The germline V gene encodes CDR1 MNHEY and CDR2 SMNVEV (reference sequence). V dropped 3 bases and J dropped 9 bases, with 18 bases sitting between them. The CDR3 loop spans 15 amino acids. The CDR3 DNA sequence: TGTGCCAGCAGTTTGTCCCGGGACGGGTTACGGCCCCAGCATTTT. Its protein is CASSLSRDGLRPQHF.

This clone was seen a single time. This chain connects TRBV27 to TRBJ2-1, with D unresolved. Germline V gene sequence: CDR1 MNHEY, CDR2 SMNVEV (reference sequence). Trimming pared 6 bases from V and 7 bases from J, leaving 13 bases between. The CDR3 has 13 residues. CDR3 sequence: CASSPAGANEQFF. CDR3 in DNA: TGTGCCAGCAGCCCAGCCGGAGCTAATGAGCAGTTCTTC.

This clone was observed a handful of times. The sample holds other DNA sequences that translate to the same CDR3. CDR3 region: CASSRDRPYGYTF. The CDR3 DNA follows: TGTGCCAGCAGCCGGGACAGACCGTATGGCTACACCTTC. The V and J genes are TRBV28 and TRBJ1-2; 7 nucleotides match TRBD1. Germline lookup yields CDR1 MDHEN and CDR2 SYDVKM. There are 13 residues in the CDR3. Trimming cost V 6 bases and J 5 bases; bases outside gene matches: 6.

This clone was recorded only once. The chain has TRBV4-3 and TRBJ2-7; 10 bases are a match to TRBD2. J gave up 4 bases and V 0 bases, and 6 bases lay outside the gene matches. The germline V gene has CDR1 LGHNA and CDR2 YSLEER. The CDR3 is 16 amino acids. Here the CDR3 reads CASSQERAGGPYEQYF. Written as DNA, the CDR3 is TGCGCCAGCAGCCAAGAGAGAGCGGGAGGGCCGTACGAGCAGTACTTC.

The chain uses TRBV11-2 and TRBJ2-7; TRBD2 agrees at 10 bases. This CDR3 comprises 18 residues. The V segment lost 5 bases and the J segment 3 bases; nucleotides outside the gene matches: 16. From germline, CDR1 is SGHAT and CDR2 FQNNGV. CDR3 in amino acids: CASSPSSLAGDGGYEQYF. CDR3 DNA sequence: TGTGCCAGCAGCCCTAGTAGCCTAGCGGGAGATGGGGGCTACGAGCAGTACTTC.

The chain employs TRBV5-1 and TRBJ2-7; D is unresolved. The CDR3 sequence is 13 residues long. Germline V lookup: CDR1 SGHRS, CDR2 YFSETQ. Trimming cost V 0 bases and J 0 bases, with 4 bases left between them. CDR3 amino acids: CASSLGYSYEQYF. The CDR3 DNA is TGCGCCAGCAGCTTGGGCTACTCCTACGAGCAGTACTTC.

Written as DNA, the CDR3 is TGTGCCAGCAGTCGGGCCAAGCGGGATGAGCAGTTCTTC. Translation gives CASSRAKRDEQFF. The chain has TRBV2 and TRBJ2-1; maybe TRBD2 (6 bases). V was trimmed by 5 bases and J by 8 bases, leaving 13 bases between them. The germline gives CDR1 SNHLY, CDR2 FYNNEI. The CDR3 loop spans 13 amino acids.

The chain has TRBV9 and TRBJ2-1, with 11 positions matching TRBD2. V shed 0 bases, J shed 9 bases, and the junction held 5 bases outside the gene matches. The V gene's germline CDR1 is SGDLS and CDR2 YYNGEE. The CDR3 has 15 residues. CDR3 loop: CASSVGLAGGGEQFF. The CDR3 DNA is TGTGCCAGCAGCGTAGGGCTAGCGGGGGGCGGTGAGCAGTTCTTC.

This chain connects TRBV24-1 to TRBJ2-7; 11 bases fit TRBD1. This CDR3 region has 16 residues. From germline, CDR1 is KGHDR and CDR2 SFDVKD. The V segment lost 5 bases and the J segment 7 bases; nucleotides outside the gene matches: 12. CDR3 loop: CATSGGAGQGAWEQYF. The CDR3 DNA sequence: TGTGCCACCAGTGGGGGCGCTGGACAGGGGGCTTGGGAGCAGTACTTC.